This T cell receptor (beta chain) was identified during a study of OX40 agonist ivuxolimab in advanced cancers. Overall study context: Given to patients was ivuxolimab, an agonistic anti-OX40 (CD134) antibody. Whole-study results and caveats: Relatively little clonal expansion, among the lowest observed, appeared in partial responders at 0.1-3.0 mg/kg. CD4+ and CD8+ T cells in blood underwent clonal expansion by week 6 at 0.1 to 3.0 mg/kg.

With respect to this clone: What it recognizes is unknown.

Measured with immunoSEQ multiplex PCR; TCRdb has only the in-frame clones, and not every one. The table lists about 14,000 clones, about 70% of them singletons. The germline CDR1 and CDR2 sequences are MNHEY and SMNVEV (reference sequence). The CDR3 spans 11 residues. Trimming pared 3 bases from V and 8 bases from J, leaving 5 bases between. This sequence originates from an adult with an advanced solid tumor such as melanoma, head and neck, liver or kidney cancer. The sequences come from CD4+ or CD8+ T cells sorted from blood, collected in a trial of the OX40 agonist ivuxolimab. The chain combines TRBV27 with TRBJ2-1, with unresolved D. The chain's CDR3 is CASSFADEQFF. CDR3 coding DNA: TGTGCCAGCAGTTTCGCAGATGAGCAGTTCTTC.